These T cell receptor beta chains were read from a single sample in a study of long-term antiretroviral therapy in people with HIV. TCRdb's table, derived via immunoSEQ multiplex PCR, lists solely in-frame clones and lacks some. The table has more than 10,000 clones, about 87% seen once. This material consisted of unsorted PBMCs, taken 2.1 years after starting antiretroviral therapy. These receptors came from a woman in her thirties or forties with HIV. CDR3s include the opening cysteine and the closing phenylalanine or tryptophan.

V gene	J gene	CDR3 protein
TRBV5-1	TRBJ1-1	CASSLEVQGVTEAFF
TRBV10-3	TRBJ2-2	CATGQGNTGELFF
TRBV21-1	TRBJ1-6	CASSKVRLIAHF
TRBV10-3	TRBJ1-2	CAISEAGTAYGYTF
TRBV10-3	TRBJ1-1	CAIMNRDVNTEAFF
TRBV2	TRBJ1-2	CASSEAGQPLGYTF
TRBV19	TRBJ1-2	CASSRARENYGYTF
TRBV19	TRBJ2-5	CASSSRLGPGGYSETQYF
TRBV10-3	TRBJ1-1	CASSHKGKGAEAFF
TRBV5-1	TRBJ1-2	CASSLGTGVGNYGYTF
TRBV10-3	TRBJ2-3	CAISDLQGVPETDTQYF
TRBV7-8	TRBJ2-5	CASSLDGLAGLQETQYF
TRBV10-3	TRBJ2-5	CAISERGQETQYF
TRBV18	TRBJ1-1	CASTPPIQGARVFF
TRBV7-9	TRBJ1-1	CASSLEGQGSGKNTEAFF
TRBV7-9	TRBJ2-1	CASTLRRGANNEQFF
TRBV5-1	TRBJ2-5	CASSPGTSGGASETQYF
TRBV25-1	TRBJ2-1	CATLHTYNEQFF
TRBV30	TRBJ1-1	CAWSYGRENTEAFF
TRBV5-5	TRBJ2-2	CASSLDSERTRTGELFF
TRBV5-5	TRBJ2-5	CASSSAGQGLETQYF
TRBV2	TRBJ2-5	CASTSSLARQETQYF
TRBV9	TRBJ1-6	CASSLGTVNNSPLHF
TRBV7-9	TRBJ2-7	CASSLKGDSYEQYF
TRBV29-1	TRBJ2-5	CSVKTDLYQETQYF
TRBV5-1	TRBJ2-3	CASSERGRTDTQYF
TRBV5-1	TRBJ2-7	CASSLAITGGTSEQYF
TRBV5-6	TRBJ2-7	CASSLRARYEQYF
TRBV14	TRBJ1-5	CASSQDPPWGYSNQPQHF
TRBV7-9	TRBJ1-1	CASSLTYGANTEAFF
TRBV21-1	TRBJ1-5	CASRKASLGCNQPQHF
TRBV4-1	TRBJ1-2	CASSLGTQAFTF
TRBV29-1	TRBJ2-1	CSVAGLHADNEQFF
TRBV10-3	TRBJ1-1	CAISGMTGGNTEAFF
TRBV5-1	TRBJ2-5	CASKPFQGAGETQYF
TRBV7-2	TRBJ2-5	CASSLVGSRGETQYF
TRBV9	TRBJ2-1	CASSVDQDNEQFF
TRBV30	TRBJ2-3	CAWRAGGSAGYTDTQYF
TRBV4-1	TRBJ2-3	CASSQDGLVTDTQYF
TRBV4-3	TRBJ2-5	CASSQEWGGLAGDQETQYF
TRBV5-4	TRBJ1-2	CASRTGGALNYGYTF
TRBV5-6	TRBJ2-7	CASSSGTGLYEQYF
TRBV7-9	TRBJ1-2	CASILDTPNYGYTF
TRBV5-1	TRBJ2-7	CASSFGPGETYEQYF
TRBV12-5	TRBJ2-6	CASGSTPIPGTDDSGANVLTF
TRBV19	TRBJ1-4	CASSTGTLGEKLFF
TRBV7-9	TRBJ1-2	CASSQDWGGIGYTF
TRBV2	TRBJ1-1	CASSVSYEAFF